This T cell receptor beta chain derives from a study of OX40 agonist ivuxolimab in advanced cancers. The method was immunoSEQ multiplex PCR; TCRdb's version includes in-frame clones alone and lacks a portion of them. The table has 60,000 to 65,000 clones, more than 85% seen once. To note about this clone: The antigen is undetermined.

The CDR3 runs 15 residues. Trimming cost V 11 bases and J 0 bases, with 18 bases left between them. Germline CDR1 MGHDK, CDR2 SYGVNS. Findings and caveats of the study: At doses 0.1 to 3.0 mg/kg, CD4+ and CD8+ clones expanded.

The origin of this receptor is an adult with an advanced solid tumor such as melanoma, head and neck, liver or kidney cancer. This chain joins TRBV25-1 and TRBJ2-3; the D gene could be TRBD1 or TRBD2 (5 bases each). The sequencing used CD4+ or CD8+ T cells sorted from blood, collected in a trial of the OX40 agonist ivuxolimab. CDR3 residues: CAHGAGITSTDTQYF. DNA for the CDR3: TGTGCCCACGGGGCGGGTATAACTAGCACAGATACGCAGTATTTT.